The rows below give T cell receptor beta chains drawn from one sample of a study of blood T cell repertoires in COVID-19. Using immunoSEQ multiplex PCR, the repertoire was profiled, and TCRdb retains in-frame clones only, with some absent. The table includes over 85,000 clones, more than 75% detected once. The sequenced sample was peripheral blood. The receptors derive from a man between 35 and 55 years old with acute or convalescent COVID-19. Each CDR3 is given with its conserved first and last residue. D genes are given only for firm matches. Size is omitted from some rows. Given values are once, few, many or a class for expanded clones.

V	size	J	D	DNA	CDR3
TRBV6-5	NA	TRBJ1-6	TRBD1	TGTGCCAGCAGTACCTCCGGGACAGCTAATTCACCCCTCCACTTT	CASSTSGTANSPLHF
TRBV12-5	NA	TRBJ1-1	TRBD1	TGTGCTAGTGGGTCAGGGGGAACAGTAAGGGCTGAAGCTTTCTTT	CASGSGGTVRAEAFF
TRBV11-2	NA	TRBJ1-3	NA	TGTGCCAGCAGCTTAGAAAGGGGGTTCAACACCATATATTTT	CASSLERGFNTIYF
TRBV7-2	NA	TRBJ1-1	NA	TGTGCCAGCAGCTTATTGGGGGCGGCGATGAACACTGAAGCTTTCTTT	CASSLLGAAMNTEAFF
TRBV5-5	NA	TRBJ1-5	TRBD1	TGTGCCAGCAGCTTGGACAGGGGTGGGAGCAATCAGCCCCAGCATTTT	CASSLDRGGSNQPQHF
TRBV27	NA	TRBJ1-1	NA	TGTGCCAGCAGTTTAATGGGGGGGACGGACACTGAAGCTTTCTTT	CASSLMGGTDTEAFF
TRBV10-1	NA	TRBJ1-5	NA	TGCGCCGGGCCTGGGACACATTATCAGCCCCAGCATTTT	CAGPGTHYQPQHF
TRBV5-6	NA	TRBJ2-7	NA	TGTGCCAGCAGCTTGGGGCAGGGCTGGGGCGAGCAGTACTTC	CASSLGQGWGEQYF
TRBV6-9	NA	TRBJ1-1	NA	TGTGCCAGCAGTTTGCGGGAGAATAACACTGAAGCTTTCTTT	CASSLRENNTEAFF
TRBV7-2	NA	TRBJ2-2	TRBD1	TGTGCCAGCAGGGCTCCGGGACAGGGGGCCGGGGAGCTGTTTTTT	CASRAPGQGAGELFF
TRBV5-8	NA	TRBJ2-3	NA	TGTGCCAGCAGCTTGGAGGTGATACAGGGAAGGACAGATACGCAGTATTTT	CASSLEVIQGRTDTQYF
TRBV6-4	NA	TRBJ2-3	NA	TGTGCCAGCTCTTTTGGGGAGACAGATACGCAGTATTTT	CASSFGETDTQYF
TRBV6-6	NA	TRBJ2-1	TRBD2	TGTGCCAGCAGTTACTCTGGAGAGCGGGGTGAGCAGTTCTTC	CASSYSGERGEQFF
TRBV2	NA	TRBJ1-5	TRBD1	TGTGCCAGCATCCCAGGAGTGGGACAGGGGTTAGGGCAGCCCCAGCATTTT	CASIPGVGQGLGQPQHF
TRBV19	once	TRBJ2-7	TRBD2	TGTGCCAGTAGCGCCGGGACTAGCGAGTTTGGTTTCTACGAGCAGTACTTC	CASSAGTSEFGFYEQYF
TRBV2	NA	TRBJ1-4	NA	TGTGCCAGCAGAGAGACATTTTGGGAAAAACTGTTTTTT	CASRETFWEKLFF
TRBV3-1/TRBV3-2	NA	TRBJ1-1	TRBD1	TGTGCCAGCAGCCAGGCAGGGGGTACTGAAGCTTTCTTT	CASSQAGGTEAFF
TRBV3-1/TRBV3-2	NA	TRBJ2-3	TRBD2	TGTGCCAGCAGCCTTAGGACTAGCGGGGCAGATACGCAGTATTTT	CASSLRTSGADTQYF
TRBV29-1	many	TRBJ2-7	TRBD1	TGCAGCGTCTCCTCCGGGACAGGACTCGGCGAGCAGTACTTC	CSVSSGTGLGEQYF
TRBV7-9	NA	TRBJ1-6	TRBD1	TGTGCCAGCAGCCTACGGACAGGGGATTCACCCCTCCACTTT	CASSLRTGDSPLHF
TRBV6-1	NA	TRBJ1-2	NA	TGTGCCAGCAGTGAAGTCATGGTAGAGAGGATCTATGGCTACACCTTC	CASSEVMVERIYGYTF
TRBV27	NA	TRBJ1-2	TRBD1	TGTGCCAGCCGACAGGGCGGTTATGGCTACACCTTC	CASRQGGYGYTF
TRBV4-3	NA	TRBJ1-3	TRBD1	TGCGCCAGCAGCCGAACCCGGGACAGTAAAAACACCATATATTTT	CASSRTRDSKNTIYF
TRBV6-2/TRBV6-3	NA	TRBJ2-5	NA	TGTGCCAGCAGCCCACTCTCCCGAGAGACCCAGTACTTC	CASSPLSRETQYF
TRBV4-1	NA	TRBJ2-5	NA	TGCGCCAGCAGCCAAGGGGACAAAAAAGAGACCCAGTACTTC	CASSQGDKKETQYF
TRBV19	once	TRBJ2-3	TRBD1	TGTGCCAGTAGTATTCGGACAGGGGACACAGATACGCAGTATTTT	CASSIRTGDTDTQYF
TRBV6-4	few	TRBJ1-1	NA	TGTGCCAGCAGTTCCGGGACAAATGGGAACACTGAAGCTTTCTTT	CASSSGTNGNTEAFF
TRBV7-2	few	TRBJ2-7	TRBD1	TGTGCCAGCAGCTCAAGCCGGGACAGAGGGGAGCAGTACTTC	CASSSSRDRGEQYF
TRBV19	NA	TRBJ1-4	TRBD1	TGTGCCAGTAGTTCCCGGACAGGCACAAATGAAAAACTGTTTTTT	CASSSRTGTNEKLFF
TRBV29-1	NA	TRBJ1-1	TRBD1	TGCAGCGTTCCCGAACAGGGGGCGGGCACTGAAGCTTTCTTT	CSVPEQGAGTEAFF
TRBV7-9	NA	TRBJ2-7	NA	TGTGCCAGCAGCTTTGACAACTCCTACGAGCAGTACTTC	CASSFDNSYEQYF
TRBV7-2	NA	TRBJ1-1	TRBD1	TGTGCCAGCAGCTTAAACAGGGGTACTGAAGCTTTCTTT	CASSLNRGTEAFF
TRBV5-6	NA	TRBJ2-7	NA	TGTGCCAGCAGCTTGGACCTAACCTACGAGCAGTACTTC	CASSLDLTYEQYF
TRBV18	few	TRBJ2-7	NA	TGTGCCAGCTCTCAGCAGGGAGGCTACGAGCAGTACTTC	CASSQQGGYEQYF
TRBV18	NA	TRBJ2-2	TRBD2	TGTGCCAGCTCACCGACTAGCGGGAACACCGGGGAGCTGTTTTTT	CASSPTSGNTGELFF
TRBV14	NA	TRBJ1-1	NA	TGTGCCAGCAGCCAAGAGCGGGGAGACACTGAAGCTTTCTTT	CASSQERGDTEAFF
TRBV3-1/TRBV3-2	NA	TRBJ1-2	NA	TGTGCCAGCAGCCCTATGTCCTCTGGGCAGGGGAGAAACTATGGCTACACCTTC	CASSPMSSGQGRNYGYTF
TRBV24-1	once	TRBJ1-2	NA	TGTGCCACCAGTGAAGACTTTCACTATGGCTACACCTTC	CATSEDFHYGYTF
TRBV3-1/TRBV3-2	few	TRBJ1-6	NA	TGTGCCAGCAGCCCCGAGCAAGGGAGGGGACGGTCACCCCTCCACTTT	CASSPEQGRGRSPLHF
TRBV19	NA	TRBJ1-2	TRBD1	TGTGCCAGTAGTCCTCCGGGACAGGGGAGGTGGTACTATGGCTACACCTTC	CASSPPGQGRWYYGYTF
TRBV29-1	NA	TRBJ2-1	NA	TGCAGCGTTGAAGATTGGAAAAGACTCGATGAACTTAACAATGAGCAGTTCTTC	CSVEDWKRLDELNNEQFF
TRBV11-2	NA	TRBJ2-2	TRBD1	TGTGCCAGCAGCTTTGACAGGGGTTGGGTGGGGGAGCTGTTTTTT	CASSFDRGWVGELFF
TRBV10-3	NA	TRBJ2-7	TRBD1	TGTGCCATCAGTGACCAGCTAGAGGGACAGGGTTACGAGCAGTACTTC	CAISDQLEGQGYEQYF
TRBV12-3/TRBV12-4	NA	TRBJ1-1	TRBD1	TGTGCCAGCAGTCCGGGACAGTACACTGAAGCTTTCTTT	CASSPGQYTEAFF
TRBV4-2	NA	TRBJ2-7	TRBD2	TGTGCCAGCAGCCAAGTGGGGGCGGCTAGCGGGGGCTACGAGCAGTACTTC	CASSQVGAASGGYEQYF
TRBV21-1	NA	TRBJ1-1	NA	TGTGCCAGCAGCGGTGTGGAGTATAGGGGATCGAACACTGAAGCTTTCTTT	CASSGVEYRGSNTEAFF
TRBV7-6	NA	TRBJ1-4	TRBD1	TGTGCCAGCAGCGAACTACAGGGGAATAATGAAAAACTGTTTTTT	CASSELQGNNEKLFF
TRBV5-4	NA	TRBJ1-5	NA	TGTGCCAGCAGCTTGGATCGGGGGCAGCCCCAGCATTTT	CASSLDRGQPQHF
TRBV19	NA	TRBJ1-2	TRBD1	TGTGCCAGTAGCCTTTCGGGACAGGGTGGTATCGGAGGCTACACCTTC	CASSLSGQGGIGGYTF
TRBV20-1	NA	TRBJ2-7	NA	TGCAGTGCGCGGGCGAGCGAGCAGTACTTC	CSARASEQYF
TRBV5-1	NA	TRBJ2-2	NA	TGCGCCAGCAAGAGAACGGGAGCGGTGAACACCGGGGAGCTGTTTTTT	CASKRTGAVNTGELFF
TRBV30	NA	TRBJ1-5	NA	TGTGCCTGGGGACAACTAAATAGCAATCAGCCCCAGCATTTT	CAWGQLNSNQPQHF
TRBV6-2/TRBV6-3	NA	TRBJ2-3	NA	TGTGCCAGCAGTAAGACTAGTTCAGATACGCAGTATTTT	CASSKTSSDTQYF
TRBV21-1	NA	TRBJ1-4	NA	TGTGCCAGCAGCCCGGGACAGCAATTT	CASSPGQQF
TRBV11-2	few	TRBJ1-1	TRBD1	TGTGCCAGCAGCCCTAACAGGGGCCGTGGTGAAGCTTTCTTT	CASSPNRGRGEAFF
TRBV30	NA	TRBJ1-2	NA	TGTGCCTGGAGCGAACAGGGAAACTATGGCTACACCTTC	CAWSEQGNYGYTF